The rows below give T cell receptor beta chains drawn from one sample of a study of CD8+CD57+ T cells in acquired aplastic anemia. TCRdb passed the reads through MiXCR, listing each CDR3 protein once. The sample yields about 220,000 distinct CDR3 sequences, more than 40% seen once. Sequenced sample: sorted CD4+, CD8+, or CD8+CD57+ T cells (not recorded which) from PBMCs. The receptors were gathered from a human donor with aplastic anemia. Both conserved end residues are part of each CDR3. A D gene is named only where the DNA matches it firmly. Size values are once, few and many counts, or a class for expanded clones, and some rows have none.

j_gene,d_gene,v_gene,abundance,CDR3aa,CDR3nt
TRBJ2-7,TRBD1,TRBV2,-,CASRDTGGFYEQYF,TGTGCCAGCAGAGATACAGGGGGCTTCTACGAGCAGTACTTC
TRBJ1-2,TRBD1,TRBV12-3/TRBV12-4,many,CASSLDQGGWGYTF,TGTGCCAGCAGTTTAGATCAGGGGGGCTGGGGCTACACCTTC
TRBJ2-1,-,TRBV4-3,-,CASSQGGNERFF,TGCGCCAGCAGCCAAGGCGGGAATGAGCGGTTCTTC
TRBJ1-5,-,TRBV19,-,CASSRGQWNSNQPQHF,TGTGCCAGTAGTCGAGGACAGTGGAATAGCAATCAGCCCCAGCATTTT
TRBJ1-2,TRBD1,TRBV30,many,CAYEGDRGQFATF,TGTGCCTACGAGGGGGACAGGGGGCAGTTTGCCACCTTC
TRBJ1-1,TRBD1,TRBV6-6,many,CASSYHPGQGSEAFF,TGTGCCAGCAGCTACCATCCGGGACAGGGATCTGAAGCTTTCTTT
TRBJ2-3,-,TRBV20-1,many,CSARDWDNTDTQYF,TGCAGTGCTAGAGATTGGGACAACACAGATACGCAGTATTTT
TRBJ2-1,-,TRBV19,once,CASSMIPGRGRDEQFF,TGTGCCAGTAGTATGATTCCGGGACGGGGACGGGATGAGCAGTTCTTC
TRBJ2-1,-,TRBV7-2,-,CASSFRTGNEQFF,TGTGCCAGCAGCTTTCGGACTGGTAATGAGCAGTTCTTC
TRBJ2-6,-,TRBV7-2,-,CASSLLWPINSGANVLTF,TGTGCCAGCAGCTTGCTATGGCCTATAAACTCTGGGGCCAACGTCCTGACTTTC
TRBJ1-5,-,TRBV4-1,many,CASSQELGTPQPQHF,TGCGCCAGCAGCCAAGAACTCGGGACGCCTCAGCCCCAGCATTTT
TRBJ1-4,-,TRBV5-1,-,CASSLLGVGDEKLFF,TGTGCCAGCAGCTTGCTCGGGGTGGGCGATGAAAAACTGTTTTTT
TRBJ2-2,TRBD1,TRBV10-3,-,CAISEGQGAIGELFF,TGTGCCATCAGTGAGGGACAGGGGGCGATCGGGGAGCTGTTTTTT
TRBJ2-3,TRBD2,TRBV4-2,many,CASSQELAGGTDTQYF,TGTGCCAGCAGCCAAGAGCTAGCGGGGGGCACAGATACGCAGTATTTT
TRBJ2-4,-,TRBV10-2,-,CASLPSGLAKNIQYF,TGCGCCAGCCTCCCTTCGGGGTTGGCCAAAAACATTCAGTACTTC
TRBJ2-7,-,TRBV6-1,few,CASRGPAHSYEQYF,TGTGCCAGCAGAGGACCGGCACACTCCTACGAGCAGTACTTC
TRBJ2-3,TRBD2,TRBV6-4,medium-sized,CASSETSGGTDTQYF,TGTGCCAGCAGTGAGACTAGCGGGGGCACAGATACGCAGTATTTT
TRBJ2-7,TRBD2,TRBV28,few,CASSLVGTSYLYEQYF,TGTGCCAGCAGTTTGGTCGGGACTAGCTACCTCTACGAGCAGTACTTC
TRBJ2-1,-,TRBV29-1,-,CSVDRRGRNEQFF,TGCAGCGTTGATCGTCGCGGGCGGAATGAGCAGTTCTTC
TRBJ2-7,TRBD2,TRBV11-2,many,CASSLEWGTSGYEQYF,TGTGCCAGCAGCTTAGAGTGGGGGACTAGCGGGTACGAGCAGTACTTC
TRBJ1-6,TRBD1,TRBV7-9,-,CATGTGGGVSPLHF,TGTGCCACCGGGACAGGGGGTGGCGTGTCACCCCTCCACTTT
TRBJ2-2,-,TRBV2,-,CASGRDTGELFF,TGTGCCAGCGGCCGTGACACCGGGGAGCTGTTTTTT
TRBJ1-2,-,TRBV11-2,many,CASSLGGTGEGYGYTF,TGTGCCAGCAGCTTAGGAGGTACAGGTGAAGGCTATGGCTACACCTTC
TRBJ2-2,-,TRBV19,many,CASRGGVGTGELFF,TGTGCCAGTAGAGGGGGGGTGGGCACCGGGGAGCTGTTTTTT
TRBJ1-5,-,TRBV30,few,CAWSPGSGNQPQHF,TGTGCCTGGAGCCCAGGGTCCGGCAATCAGCCCCAGCATTTT
TRBJ2-3,-,TRBV14,many,CASSPRATWVDTQYF,TGTGCCAGCAGCCCTCGGGCTACCTGGGTAGATACGCAGTATTTT
TRBJ2-1,-,TRBV29-1,-,CSVGTPGSYNEQFF,TGCAGCGTGGGGACACCCGGCTCCTACAATGAGCAGTTCTTC
TRBJ2-7,-,TRBV29-1,-,CSVELGRSYEQYF,TGCAGCGTTGAACTAGGACGGAGCTACGAGCAGTACTTC
TRBJ2-7,TRBD2,TRBV15,many,CATSFTSGSIYEQYF,TGTGCCACCAGCTTTACTAGCGGGAGTATCTACGAGCAGTACTTC
TRBJ2-7,-,TRBV7-2,-,CASSSVLGGYEQYF,TGTGCCAGCAGCTCGGTGCTGGGTGGCTACGAGCAGTACTTC
TRBJ1-1,-,TRBV7-3,-,CASSQASGGANTEAFF,TGCGCCAGCAGCCAGGCTAGCGGGGGGGCGAACACTGAAGCTTTCTTT
TRBJ2-3,TRBD2,TRBV19,-,CASRASGGRTDTQYF,TGTGCCAGTAGAGCTAGCGGGGGCCGCACAGATACGCAGTATTTT
TRBJ1-6,TRBD1,TRBV7-9,-,CASSQQTGGYNSPLHF,TGTGCCAGCAGCCAACAGACAGGGGGTTATAATTCACCCCTCCACTTT
TRBJ2-7,-,TRBV11-2,-,CASRLGGREQYF,TGTGCCAGCCGGCTAGGTGGGCGGGAGCAGTACTTC
TRBJ2-3,TRBD2,TRBV9,-,CASSEGGSSGDTQYF,TGTGCCAGCAGCGAGGGAGGTTCTAGCGGTGATACGCAGTATTTT
TRBJ1-2,TRBD1,TRBV10-3,few,CAISEVTGDYGYTF,TGTGCCATCAGTGAGGTAACAGGGGACTATGGCTACACCTTC
TRBJ2-7,-,TRBV12-3/TRBV12-4,-,CASRTSVGPAYF,TGTGCCAGCAGGACCTCAGTCGGTCCGGCATACTTC
TRBJ1-5,-,TRBV7-2,few,CASAPRVGDRDVYSNQPQHF,TGTGCCAGCGCCCCCAGAGTAGGGGACCGAGATGTTTATAGCAATCAGCCCCAGCATTTT
TRBJ1-2,TRBD1,TRBV19,-,CARHGGQIYGYTF,TGTGCCAGACACGGGGGACAGATCTATGGCTACACCTTC
TRBJ2-3,-,TRBV11-3,many,CASSEGPSTDTQYF,TGTGCCAGCAGCGAGGGACCCAGCACAGATACGCAGTATTTT
TRBJ2-1,TRBD2,TRBV7-2,-,CASREGLAGVAEQFF,TGTGCCAGCAGAGAGGGACTAGCGGGAGTAGCTGAGCAGTTCTTC
TRBJ1-1,TRBD1,TRBV9,-,CASREIDRGWGNTEAFF,TGTGCCAGCAGAGAAATTGACAGGGGGTGGGGGAACACTGAAGCTTTCTTT
TRBJ2-3,TRBD1,TRBV12-3/TRBV12-4,many,CASSLRGQSTDTQYF,TGTGCCAGCAGTTTAAGGGGGCAGAGCACAGATACGCAGTATTTT
TRBJ1-4,TRBD1,TRBV7-9,many,CASRADRGSTTNEKLFF,TGTGCCAGCAGAGCGGACAGGGGAAGTACAACTAATGAAAAACTGTTTTTT
TRBJ1-5,-,TRBV6-1,many,CASSEWDGSNQPQHF,TGTGCCAGCAGCGAATGGGACGGTAGCAATCAGCCCCAGCATTTT
TRBJ1-2,-,TRBV24-1,few,CATSEWDSGYTF,TGTGCCACCAGTGAATGGGATTCTGGCTACACCTTC
TRBJ2-5,-,TRBV6-6,many,CASSPGVGETQYF,TGTGCCAGCAGTCCGGGGGTGGGGGAGACCCAGTACTTC
TRBJ1-3,-,TRBV24-1,-,CATSENSRNTIYF,TGTGCCACCAGTGAGAACAGTCGAAACACCATATATTTT
TRBJ1-4,-,TRBV11-2,many,CASSLDQGSNEKLFF,TGTGCCAGCAGCTTAGATCAAGGGAGTAATGAAAAACTGTTTTTT
TRBJ2-3,-,TRBV4-2,many,CASSQPGGRTLGDTQYF,TGTGCCAGCAGCCAGCCCGGTGGGAGGACCCTAGGAGATACGCAGTATTTT